Presented here are 22 T cell receptor beta chains from one specimen sequenced in a study of blood T cell repertoires in COVID-19. The protocol was immunoSEQ multiplex PCR, while the TCRdb copy is restricted to in-frame clones and leaves out a portion. This table holds 150,000 to 200,000 clones, 85% to 90% found once. The source material was peripheral blood. The receptors shown here come from a man aged 55-75 years with COVID-19, enrolled during active disease.

The chain joins TRBV28 to TRBJ1-4; D not resolved. Trimming removed 10 bases from V and 0 bases from J, with 9 bases in between. The CDR3 sequence is 13 residues long. Per germline, CDR1 MDHEN and CDR2 SYDVKM. The DNA of the CDR3 is TGTGCCATCAACATTGCAACTAATGAAAAACTGTTTTTT. Translated, it gives CAINIATNEKLFF.

V usage is TRBV7-6 and J usage is TRBJ2-3, with 7 bases identical to TRBD2. CDR3 length: 15 amino acids. Trimming cost V 1 base and J 1 base; bases outside gene matches: 2. The germline CDR1 and CDR2 sequences are SGHVS and FNYEAQ. The CDR3 nucleotides are TGTGCCAGCAGCTTAGGACGGGGGGGCACAGATACGCAGTATTTT. Its protein product is CASSLGRGGTDTQYF.

This clone was seen only a few times. The chain carries TRBV7-2 and TRBJ1-1, with TRBD1 matching 9 bases. Looked up from germline, CDR1 is SGHTA and CDR2 is FQGNSA. V lost 3 bases to trimming and J lost 1 base; unmatched junction nucleotides: 6. The CDR3 contains 16 residues. The CDR3 loop is CASSLETGGKNTEAFF. CDR3 bases: TGTGCCAGCAGCTTGGAGACAGGGGGTAAGAACACTGAAGCTTTCTTT.

The chain carries TRBV3-1 (or the pseudogene TRBV3-2) and TRBJ1-1; tentative D call: TRBD1 (5 bases). Germline-derived CDR1 and CDR2 are LGHDT and YNNKEL (reference sequence). This CDR3 comprises 15 residues. Between the trimmed V and J ends, which lost 4 bases and 3 bases, there was a span of 15 bases. CDR3 DNA: TGTGCCAGCAGCCTAAACAGTGGCAGGGACACTGAAGCTTTCTTT. Residues: CASSLNSGRDTEAFF.

The J gene is TRBJ2-3, the V gene TRBV7-2; 12 nucleotides match TRBD2. Trimming took 5 bases from V and 1 from J; bases not matched to a gene: 10. Germline values: CDR1 SGHTA, CDR2 FQGNSA. The length of the CDR3 is 18 residues. CDR3 region: CASSLPHTSGGRTDTQYF. CDR3 DNA: TGTGCCAGCAGCCTTCCTCACACTAGCGGGGGGCGCACAGATACGCAGTATTTT.

The rearrangement joins TRBV12-5 to TRBJ2-1; 8 bases are shared with TRBD2. V dropped 6 bases and J dropped 8; count of bases not matched to a gene: 12. Per germline, CDR1 LGHNT and CDR2 FRNRAP. The length of the CDR3 is 15 residues. The CDR3 spells CASGRRAGAVDEQFF. CDR3 nucleotide sequence: TGTGCTAGTGGGCGACGAGCGGGAGCAGTCGATGAGCAGTTCTTC.

The chain couples TRBV7-9 to TRBJ2-1; D is perhaps TRBD2 (5 bases). V was clipped by 1 base and J by 6 bases, with 10 bases between them. The CDR3 is 14 amino acids. Looked up from germline, CDR1 is SEHNR and CDR2 is FQNEAQ (reference sequence). DNA of the CDR3: TGTGCCAGCAGCTTAGGGTCCGGGGTCAATGAGCAGTTCTTC. Amino acids: CASSLGSGVNEQFF.

The V and J genes are TRBV4-2 and TRBJ1-5; a weak D match, TRBD1 (5 bases). From germline, CDR1 is LGHNA and CDR2 YNFKEQ. The CDR3 has 16 residues. Between the trimmed V and J ends, which lost 0 bases and 5 bases, there was a span of 14 bases. CDR3 amino acids: CASSQESRQGYQPQHF. CDR3 sequence (DNA): TGTGCCAGCAGCCAAGAGTCCCGGCAGGGTTATCAGCCCCAGCATTTT.

The rearrangement links TRBV4-3 to TRBJ1-5; 8 nucleotides match TRBD1. Germline loops: CDR1 LGHNA, CDR2 YSLEER. CDR3 length: 16 amino acids. V shed 0 bases, J shed 4 bases, and the junction held 5 bases outside the gene matches. The CDR3 region is CASSQEAGGWNQPQHF. As DNA, the CDR3 is TGCGCCAGCAGCCAAGAGGCAGGGGGCTGGAATCAGCCCCAGCATTTT.

This chain uses TRBV6-5 with TRBJ2-3; 8 positions agree with TRBD2. CDR1 is MNHEY and CDR2 is SVGAGI in the germline V gene. V lost 4 bases, J lost 7 bases, and 13 bases stayed unmatched. The CDR3 consists of 16 residues. The CDR3 loop reads CASSSIQAGAHNTQYF. CDR3 sequence (DNA): TGTGCCAGCAGTTCGATTCAAGCGGGGGCCCACAATACGCAGTATTTT.

J is TRBJ1-2 and V is TRBV6-6, with D possibly being TRBD1 (5 bases). V dropped 2 bases and J dropped 2 bases, with 9 bases sitting between them. The CDR3 spans 14 residues. Germline CDR1 MNHNY, CDR2 SVGAGI (reference sequence). CDR3 coding DNA: TGTGCCAGCAGTTACACGGACATGAACTATGGCTACACCTTC. Translated: CASSYTDMNYGYTF.

The chain combines TRBV9 with TRBJ1-2; 11 bases match TRBD1. The junction had 11 bases not matched to a gene; V was cut back by 0 bases and J by 7 bases. Germline CDR1 is SGDLS and CDR2 is YYNGEE. The CDR3 has 17 residues. CDR3 in DNA: TGTGCCAGCAGCGTAGGCTCGGAGGACAGGGGGCTTCCTGGCTACACCTTC. Its protein product is CASSVGSEDRGLPGYTF.

V gene TRBV14 combines with J gene TRBJ1-4; D might be TRBD1 (6 bases). Germline CDR1 SGHDN, CDR2 FVKESK. The CDR3 is 15 residues long. V was shortened by 2 bases and J by 7 bases, with 14 bases between the two germline ends. The CDR3 DNA is TGTGCCAGCAGCCAAAGCCGCCAGGGGATTGAAAAACTGTTTTTT. Protein sequence: CASSQSRQGIEKLFF.

The gene calls are TRBV4-3 and TRBJ1-1; no reliable D call. From germline, CDR1 is LGHNA and CDR2 YSLEER. The V end lost 0 bases, the J end lost 0 bases, and 11 bases lay between the germline ends. The CDR3 loop spans 16 amino acids. The CDR3 protein is CASSQEPNPMNTEAFF. The DNA of the CDR3 is TGCGCCAGCAGCCAAGAACCAAACCCTATGAACACTGAAGCTTTCTTT.

The V gene is TRBV30, the J gene TRBJ2-1, with D possibly TRBD1 on 6 matching bases. The V and J ends lost 2 bases and 7 bases respectively, with 12 bases between them. CDR1 is GTSNPN, CDR2 SVGIG, per germline (reference sequence). This CDR3 has 13 amino acids. Written as DNA, the CDR3 is TGTGCCTGGAGTATCCACAGGGAGAATGAGCAGTTCTTC. Protein sequence: CAWSIHRENEQFF.

The sample holds a few counts of this clone. The chain links TRBV9 to TRBJ1-1; TRBD1 agrees at 8 bases. This CDR3 comprises 13 residues. V was pared by 3 bases and J by 5 bases, with 3 bases of the junction left unmatched. Germline-derived CDR1 and CDR2 are SGDLS and YYNGEE. CDR3 sequence reads: CASSDTGGTEAFF. DNA for the CDR3: TGTGCCAGCAGCGATACAGGGGGTACTGAAGCTTTCTTT.

In this sample, this clone turned up once. The rearrangement links TRBV7-3 to TRBJ1-1, with 11 bases that match TRBD1. CDR1 and CDR2 (germline): SGHTA, FQGTGA. The CDR3 totals 19 residues. V lost 0 bases and J lost 5; bases outside the gene matches: 14. CDR3 sequence reads: CASSLTRPQGDRGTTEAFF. Written as DNA, the CDR3 is TGTGCCAGCAGCTTAACTAGACCCCAGGGGGACAGGGGGACAACTGAAGCTTTCTTT.

The genes are TRBV12-3 or TRBV12-4 and TRBJ1-2; a possible D gene is TRBD1 (6 bases). The ends were cut back, 3 bases at V and 6 bases at J, with 11 bases in the middle. This CDR3 comprises 13 residues. The CDR3 coding sequence is TGTGCCAGCAGTTTCGCAGGGGCGGATGGCTACACCTTC. Protein sequence: CASSFAGADGYTF.

V gene TRBV28 combines with J gene TRBJ2-3; D uncertain. Germline CDR1 MDHEN, CDR2 SYDVKM. CDR3 length: 12 amino acids. The V and J ends lost 4 bases and 1 base respectively, with 3 bases between them. The CDR3 DNA sequence: TGTGCCAGCAGTTCCGGCACAGATACGCAGTATTTT. Translated: CASSSGTDTQYF.

V gene TRBV18 combines with J gene TRBJ1-2, with D possibly matching TRBD1 (5 bases). Trimming shortened V by 1 base and J by 3 bases, and 9 bases separated the two germline ends. Germline-derived CDR1 and CDR2 are KGHSH and LQKENI. The CDR3 has 14 residues. CDR3 nucleotide sequence: TGTGCCAGCTCACCACTTCCGGGGGACTATGGCTACACCTTC. Its protein product is CASSPLPGDYGYTF.

The chain employs TRBV6-5 and TRBJ1-1; TRBD1 is a possible D gene (6 bases). This CDR3 region has 12 residues. V lost 5 bases and J lost 11, with 15 bases in between. The V gene's germline CDR1 is MNHEY and CDR2 SVGAGI. The CDR3 DNA is TGTGCCAGCAGTCGCCAACAGGGAGGGGCTTTCTTT. As protein: CASSRQQGGAFF.

CDR3 residues: CASSHQLPTGSGELFF. The CDR3 coding sequence is TGTGCCAGCAGCCACCAATTACCCACAGGGTCCGGGGAGCTGTTTTTT. The chain links TRBV7-9 to TRBJ2-2, with a tentative D call TRBD1 (6 bases). CDR1 and CDR2 (germline): SEHNR, FQNEAQ (reference sequence). Trimming took 5 bases from V and 6 from J, leaving 19 bases between them. The CDR3 has 16 amino acids.